This T cell receptor (beta chain) emerged from a study of shared clonotypes between healthy human individuals. Study in general: CD4 naive and memory got three plates each, CD8 naive two, CD8 memory one.

Execution of the assay was at deep level. Sequencing was performed with immunoSEQ multiplex PCR; in TCRdb, only in-frame clones are kept and a portion is missing. In the table there are over 2,000,000 clones, approximately 92% of which are singletons. Study outcomes and limitations: Against clonotypes common to all four donors, non-shared ones had lower generation probabilities. Only blood underwent sampling, and tissue repertoires likely differ.

About this clone itself: No antigen is known for it.

Terminally differentiated effector memory CD45RA+ cells were left out of the naive CD8 fraction, which was CD45RO-negative and positively selected for CCR7. The sequence came from a man in his late teens or twenties in good health. Some clones in this sample may be carry-over from other donors' samples. The sample taken for sequencing was naive CD8+ T cells from PBMCs.

The CDR3 DNA follows: TGTGCCAGCAGCTTGGGTCGGAGGAACACCGGGGAGCTGTTTTTT. It codes for CASSLGRRNTGELFF. V and J are TRBV11-1 and TRBJ2-2; D is undetermined. The germline V gene has CDR1 SGHAT and CDR2 FQDESV (reference sequence). The CDR3 has 15 amino acids. The ends were cut back, 3 bases at V and 1 base at J, with 9 bases in the middle.